One and the same sample provided the 8 T cell receptor beta chains below, sequenced in a study of blood T cells in healthy people across ages. With a J-beta primer mix and a sample-barcoded 5' primer, a second PCR ran about 7 to 12 cycles. TCRdb analysed the 5' RACE reads with MiXCR anew, one entry per CDR3 protein. The sample lists 1,800,000 or so distinct CDR3 sequences; 39% were seen once. Sequencing was performed on blood. The source is a human donor in good health.

The rearrangement joins TRBV4-2 to TRBJ2-3, with D possibly being TRBD1 (5 bases). Trimming removed 0 bases at V and 0 bases at J, with 16 bases between. The V gene's germline CDR1 is LGHNA and CDR2 YNFKEQ. There are 18 residues in the CDR3. CDR3 DNA: TGTGCCAGCAGCCAAGATATGACGGACAAAACTAGCACAGATACGCAGTATTTT. Translation: CASSQDMTDKTSTDTQYF.

Remarks on this clonotype: The germline gene is not matched at one end of the junction; a read error may be the cause. The chain has TRBV6-2 or TRBV6-3 and TRBJ2-1; D possibly corresponds to TRBD2 (5 bases). The germline CDR1 and CDR2 sequences are MNHEY and SVGEGT. The CDR3 has 12 residues. CDR3 sequence: CASSYWRNEQFF. CDR3 DNA sequence: TGTGCCAGTAGTTATTGGAGGAATGAGCAGTTCTTC.

This clonotype was found a few times. The chain couples TRBV5-1 to TRBJ2-1; the D call may be TRBD1 or TRBD2 (5 bases each). Germline CDR1 and CDR2: SGHRS and YFSETQ. Between the trimmed V and J ends, which lost 4 bases and 4 bases, there was a span of 18 bases. The CDR3 loop spans 16 amino acids. CDR3: CASSPNPGTDYNEQFF. The CDR3 coding sequence is TGCGCCAGCAGCCCGAATCCCGGGACGGATTACAATGAGCAGTTCTTC.

The gene calls are TRBV7-9 and TRBJ2-2; no firm D call. V lost 8 bases and J lost 6, with 10 bases in between. The CDR3 is made up of 12 amino acids. Per germline, CDR1 SEHNR and CDR2 FQNEAQ (reference sequence). CDR3 loop: CASGTGPGELFF. CDR3 sequence (DNA): TGTGCCAGCGGTACCGGGCCCGGGGAGCTGTTTTTT.

This sequence joins TRBV11-3 and TRBJ1-2; D is unresolved. Germline V gene lookup returns CDR1 SGHNT and CDR2 YENEEA. The CDR3 runs to 13 residues. V was cut by 6 bases and J by 4 bases, with 12 bases left in between. As DNA, the CDR3 is TGTGCCAGCAGTACCTCGGAAACCTATGGCTACACCTTC. This gives the protein CASSTSETYGYTF.

The V gene is TRBV27, the J gene TRBJ2-7; D not certain. CDR1 MNHEY and CDR2 SMNVEV come from the germline V gene (reference sequence). The CDR3 runs 13 residues. With 5 bases removed from V and 2 bases from J, the gap between germline ends came to 10 bases. The CDR3 loop reads CASSMGRTYEQYF. For the CDR3, the DNA is TGTGCCAGCAGTATGGGCCGGACCTACGAGCAGTACTTC.

This clonotype appeared a few times. The chain couples TRBV28 to TRBJ2-3, with a weak D call TRBD1 (5 bases). V lost 5 bases and J 0 bases, leaving 18 bases between the germline ends. This CDR3 region has 17 residues. Germline V gene lookup returns CDR1 MDHEN and CDR2 SYDVKM. The CDR3 region is CASSPSWGTTSTDTQYF. CDR3 coding DNA: TGTGCCAGCAGTCCTTCATGGGGCACCACAAGCACAGATACGCAGTATTTT.

This clonotype occurred a few times. The chain uses TRBV24-1 and TRBJ2-3, with TRBD2 identical over 7 bases. After removal of 1 base from V and 6 bases from J, the junction contained 6 bases not matched to a gene. CDR1 and CDR2 from the germline V gene are KGHDR and SFDVKD. This CDR3 region has 15 residues. CDR3 sequence reads: CATSDLSGDLDTQYF. The CDR3 DNA reads TGTGCCACCAGTGATTTAAGCGGGGACCTGGATACGCAGTATTTT.